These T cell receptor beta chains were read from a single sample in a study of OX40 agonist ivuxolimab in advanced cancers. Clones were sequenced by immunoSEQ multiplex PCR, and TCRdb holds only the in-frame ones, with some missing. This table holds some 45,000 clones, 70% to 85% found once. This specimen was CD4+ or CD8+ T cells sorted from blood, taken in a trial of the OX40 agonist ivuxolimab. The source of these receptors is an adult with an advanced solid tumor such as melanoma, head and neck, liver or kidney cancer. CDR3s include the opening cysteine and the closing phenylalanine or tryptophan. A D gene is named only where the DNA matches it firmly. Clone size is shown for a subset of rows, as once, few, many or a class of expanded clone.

CASTRDSPTSTEAFF | TGTGCCAGCACCCGGGACAGCCCGACTTCCACTGAAGCTTTCTTT | TRBV6-5 | few | TRBD1 | TRBJ1-1
CASSSNVGGWVTQYF | TGTGCCAGCAGCTCCAACGTCGGGGGTTGGGTGACCCAGTACTTC | TRBV11-1 | NA | NA | TRBJ2-5
CASSFWGTVARDEQYF | TGTGCCAGCAGCTTTTGGGGGACAGTCGCTAGGGACGAGCAGTACTTC | TRBV5-4 | NA | TRBD1 | TRBJ2-7
CASKVYNEQFF | TGTGCCAGCAAGGTTTACAATGAGCAGTTCTTC | TRBV27 | NA | NA | TRBJ2-1
CASSLGPISTDTQYF | TGTGCCAGCAGTTTAGGACCAATTAGCACAGATACGCAGTATTTT | TRBV27 | NA | NA | TRBJ2-3
CASSYPPRGVDSYEQYF | TGTGCCAGCAGTTACCCCCCACGAGGGGTGGATTCCTACGAGCAGTACTTC | TRBV6-7 | NA | NA | TRBJ2-7
CAKWKGWGRNGEETQYF | TGTGCCAAGTGGAAAGGTTGGGGACGAAACGGAGAGGAGACCCAGTACTTC | TRBV6-4 | once | NA | TRBJ2-5
CASSLFAGGLEETQYF | TGTGCCAGCAGTTTATTCGCGGGAGGGTTAGAAGAGACCCAGTACTTC | TRBV27 | once | TRBD2 | TRBJ2-5
CASSYTTPTEAFF | TGTGCCAGCAGTTACACCACCCCCACTGAAGCTTTCTTT | TRBV6-5 | NA | NA | TRBJ1-1
CASRAGFLNTEAFF | TGTGCCAGCAGGGCCGGGTTTCTGAACACTGAAGCTTTCTTT | TRBV6-5 | once | NA | TRBJ1-1
CASSLLAGGYEQYF | TGTGCCAGCAGTTTACTAGCGGGTGGCTACGAGCAGTACTTC | TRBV27 | NA | TRBD2 | TRBJ2-7
CASSQEKGHNQPQHF | TGCGCCAGCAGCCAAGAAAAGGGCCACAATCAGCCCCAGCATTTT | TRBV4-3 | NA | NA | TRBJ1-5
CASSQYPWEKLFF | TGTGCCAGCAGCCAGTACCCCTGGGAAAAACTGTTTTTT | TRBV14 | NA | NA | TRBJ1-4
CAISESGGGNQPQHF | TGTGCCATCAGTGAGTCGGGAGGGGGTAATCAGCCCCAGCATTTT | TRBV10-3 | NA | NA | TRBJ1-5
CASSQTSGTEETQYF | TGCGCCAGCAGCCAAACAAGCGGGACAGAAGAGACCCAGTACTTC | TRBV4-3 | NA | NA | TRBJ2-5
CASSLKTSGRDTGELFF | TGCGCCAGCAGCTTAAAGACTAGCGGGAGGGACACCGGGGAGCTGTTTTTT | TRBV5-1 | NA | TRBD2 | TRBJ2-2
CASSYAGTATYGYTF | TGTGCCAGCAGTTATGCAGGGACAGCGACCTATGGCTACACCTTC | TRBV28 | NA | TRBD1 | TRBJ1-2
CASSRIAGGHGDTQYF | TGTGCCAGCAGCCGTATAGCGGGGGGGCATGGCGATACGCAGTATTTT | TRBV9 | NA | TRBD2 | TRBJ2-3
CASSALGNTIYF | TGTGCCAGCAGTGCCCTTGGAAACACCATATATTTT | TRBV6-5 | NA | NA | TRBJ1-3
CASSATRTEQYF | TGTGCCAGCAGTGCAACTAGGACCGAGCAGTACTTC | TRBV6-5 | NA | NA | TRBJ2-7
CASSYMGVNYGYTF | TGTGCCAGCAGTTACATGGGGGTTAACTATGGCTACACCTTC | TRBV6-5 | NA | NA | TRBJ1-2
CASSPYGASYEQYF | TGTGCCAGCAGTCCTTATGGGGCCTCCTACGAGCAGTACTTC | TRBV28 | NA | NA | TRBJ2-7
CASSLPVGGYTF | TGTGCCAGCAGCCTCCCCGTGGGGGGCTACACCTTC | TRBV7-2 | few | NA | TRBJ1-2
CASSRPGTGNTEAFF | TGCGCCAGCAGCCGACCAGGGACAGGTAACACTGAAGCTTTCTTT | TRBV4-1 | once | TRBD1 | TRBJ1-1
CASSSRLPGLAGGPHEQYF | TGTGCCAGCAGTTCACGTCTACCGGGACTAGCGGGAGGGCCTCACGAGCAGTACTTC | TRBV27 | NA | TRBD2 | TRBJ2-7
CAISEGFMNTEAFF | TGTGCCATCAGTGAGGGCTTCATGAACACTGAAGCTTTCTTT | TRBV10-3 | NA | NA | TRBJ1-1
CASSFVTGYNEQFF | TGTGCCAGCAGTTTTGTGACAGGGTACAATGAGCAGTTCTTC | TRBV28 | NA | TRBD1 | TRBJ2-1
CASSIGGLSYEQYF | TGTGCCAGTAGTATAGGCGGGTTATCCTACGAGCAGTACTTC | TRBV19 | NA | NA | TRBJ2-7
CASSPKGREENTEAFF | TGTGCCAGCAGCCCAAAAGGCAGGGAAGAGAACACTGAAGCTTTCTTT | TRBV21-1 | NA | NA | TRBJ1-1
CASSATAGGPLDTQYF | TGTGCCAGCAGCGCCACGGCGGGGGGGCCCTTGGATACGCAGTATTTT | TRBV11-3 | few | TRBD2 | TRBJ2-3
CASSVAGLNTEAFF | TGTGCCAGCAGCGTAGCAGGGCTGAACACTGAAGCTTTCTTT | TRBV9 | NA | NA | TRBJ1-1
CASSFEARYGYTF | TGTGCCAGCAGCTTCGAGGCCCGCTATGGCTACACTTTC | TRBV7-9 | NA | NA | TRBJ1-2
CASSLANKTPVMGYTF | TGTGCCAGCAGCTTAGCAAACAAGACCCCAGTAATGGGCTACACCTTC | TRBV7-9 | NA | NA | TRBJ1-2
CASSLQVGIEAFF | TGTGCCAGCAGTTTACAGGTGGGGATTGAAGCTTTCTTT | TRBV6-5 | NA | NA | TRBJ1-1